The 32 T cell receptor beta chains reported below all come from one sample, sequenced in a study of beta chain features in type 1 diabetes. Regarding the study as a whole: For Type 1 diabetes patients, all four CD4+ subsets carried TCRB CDR3s that were moderately but significantly shorter.

Isolated RNA was reverse transcribed in full, so expressed TCRB transcripts were sequenced. The data were produced by immunoSEQ multiplex PCR, yet TCRdb's version contains in-frame clones alone and is incomplete. The sample has 300,000 to 450,000 clones; around a tenth are singletons. Their specific antigens are unknown. Sequenced: central memory CD4+ T cells from blood. The receptor source for this set is a man in his thirties or forties with type 1 diabetes.

About this clone: The sample holds other DNA sequences that translate to the same CDR3. CDR3 residues: CASSLKGAREKLFF. The CDR3, as DNA: TGTGCCAGCAGTTTAAAGGGGGCGCGCGAAAAACTGTTTTTT. The chain recombines TRBV27 with TRBJ1-4, with 7 bases aligning to TRBD1. From germline, CDR1 is MNHEY and CDR2 SMNVEV (reference sequence). V dropped 2 bases and J dropped 8; count of bases not matched to a gene: 5. The CDR3 sequence is 14 residues long.

In its sample, this clone was seen a few times. The gene calls are TRBV10-3 and TRBJ2-4; D call uncertain. The CDR3 has 14 amino acids. Germline V gene sequence: CDR1 ENHRY, CDR2 SYGVKD. V was pared by 10 bases and J by 1 base, with 14 bases between. This CDR3 is CASSLDTAKNIQYF. DNA for the CDR3: TGTGCCAGCAGCCTTGACACCGCCAAAAACATTCAGTACTTC.

This clone was seen more than once but under ten times. The V and J genes are TRBV28 and TRBJ2-7; a possible D gene is TRBD2 (6 bases). The germline V gene has CDR1 MDHEN and CDR2 SYDVKM. CDR3 length: 16 residues. V was clipped by 2 bases and J by 4 bases, with 18 bases between them. CDR3 in DNA: TGTGCCAGCAGTTTAGGGCGGCTGATTGGGACTTACGAGCAGTACTTC. Translated: CASSLGRLIGTYEQYF.

This clone has just a few counts. The V call is TRBV19, the J call TRBJ1-3; D unclear. Trimming took 4 bases from V and 3 from J, leaving 4 bases between them. CDR1 is LNHDA and CDR2 is SQIVND in the germline V gene (reference sequence). This CDR3 is 12 amino acids long. CDR3 coding DNA: TGTGCCAGTAGTACAAGTGGAAACACCATATATTTT. Protein product: CASSTSGNTIYF. The whole variable domain, filled in from reference TRBV19 and TRBJ1-3, reads DGGITQSPKYLFRKEGQNVTLSCEQNLNHDAMYWYRQDPGQGLRLIYYSQIVNDFQKGDIAEGYSVSREKKESFPLTVTSAQKNPTAFYLCASSTSGNTIYFGEGSWLTVV.

This clone was detected a few times. This chain joins TRBV4-3 and TRBJ2-5; D is unclear. CDR3 length equals 15 residues. Trimming stripped 4 bases from V and 2 bases from J, with 14 bases between. Germline CDR1 LGHNA, CDR2 YSLEER. CDR3 protein: CASSPRSGPQETQYF. CDR3 DNA sequence: TGCGCCAGCAGCCCCCGGAGTGGGCCTCAAGAGACCCAGTACTTC.

This clone was counted ten times or more. The chain is built from TRBV10-3 and TRBJ2-1; 7 positions match TRBD2. Germline V gene sequence: CDR1 ENHRY, CDR2 SYGVKD. This CDR3 has 14 residues. With 10 bases clipped from V and 5 bases from J, the junction kept 11 bases outside the gene matches. This CDR3 reads CATRRLADNNEQFF. The CDR3 DNA is TGTGCCACAAGAAGGCTAGCGGATAACAATGAGCAGTTCTTC.

The table lists this clone with a few counts. The chain is built from TRBV9 and TRBJ2-2, with D perhaps given as TRBD1 or TRBD2 (5 bases each). The ends were cut back, 2 bases at V and 4 bases at J, with 12 bases in the middle. In germline, CDR1 is SGDLS, CDR2 YYNGEE. This CDR3 is built from 15 residues. CDR3 nucleotide sequence: TGTGCCAGCAGCGTGTCAGGGAGCTTCACCGGGGAGCTGTTTTTT. Translation gives CASSVSGSFTGELFF.

This clone has a handful of counts. The chain has TRBV6-6 and TRBJ2-7, with D hard to call. This CDR3 has 13 residues. Per germline, CDR1 MNHNY and CDR2 SVGAGI (reference sequence). The germline V and J ends were trimmed by 2 bases and 4 bases, with 9 bases remaining between them. CDR3 protein: CASSYQALYEQYF. CDR3 coding DNA: TGTGCCAGCAGTTACCAGGCATTGTACGAGCAGTACTTC.

This clone was observed a handful of times. The chain's CDR3 is CAIKPGLTNTGELFF. The CDR3, as DNA: TGTGCCATCAAGCCAGGGCTTACCAACACCGGGGAGCTGTTTTTT. The V gene is TRBV10-3, the J gene TRBJ2-2; tentatively, D is TRBD1 (5 bases). V lost 7 bases and J lost 2, with 14 bases in between. This CDR3 has 15 residues. Germline CDR1 ENHRY, CDR2 SYGVKD.

This clone has more than one count but fewer than ten. This likely reflects a read error, since a far larger clone is one base away. V gene TRBV5-6 combines with J gene TRBJ1-2; TRBD1 agrees at 10 bases. The CDR3 is 15 residues long. With V trimmed by 4 bases and J by 3 bases, 6 bases remained unmatched. Germline CDR1 and CDR2: SGHDT and YYEEEE. CDR3 in DNA: TGTGCCAGCAGCCCGACGGGGACAGGGGACTATGGCTACACCTTC. This gives the protein CASSPTGTGDYGYTF.

The rearrangement links TRBV7-6 to TRBJ2-1, with a possible D match to TRBD2 (6 bases). The germline CDR1 and CDR2 sequences are SGHVS and FNYEAQ. V was shortened by 3 bases and J by 10 bases, with 13 bases between the two germline ends. This CDR3 region has 13 residues. CDR3 DNA sequence: TGTGCCAGCAGCTTCCGGCTGGCGGGGGAGCAGTTCTTC. Translation: CASSFRLAGEQFF.

This clone was seen more than once but under ten times. Other nucleotide sequences from this sample produce the same CDR3. This rearrangement joins TRBV5-1 to TRBJ2-7; TRBD1 aligns across 10 bases. The CDR3 spans 14 residues. V was clipped by 2 bases and J by 7 bases; unmatched bases: 6. CDR1 is SGHRS and CDR2 is YFSETQ in the germline V gene. CDR3 DNA: TGCGCCAGCAGCTTTGGGACAGGGGTCCGTGAGCAGTACTTC. Amino acid sequence: CASSFGTGVREQYF.

This clone came up a few times. V and J are TRBV5-8 and TRBJ1-5; D possibly corresponds to TRBD1 (5 bases). Germline CDR1 SGHTS, CDR2 YDEGEE. There are 16 residues in the CDR3. The V and J ends lost 3 bases and 4 bases respectively, with 17 bases between them. The CDR3 nucleotides are TGTGCCAGCAGCTCGACAGAGAGAGCCCTAAATCAGCCCCAGCATTTT. Protein product: CASSSTERALNQPQHF.

This clone was counted many times. The rearrangement joins TRBV10-3 to TRBJ1-5, with no clear D. Germline values: CDR1 ENHRY, CDR2 SYGVKD. This CDR3 contains 12 residues. The ends were cut back, 10 bases at V and 4 bases at J, with 11 bases in the middle. The CDR3 is CATNGPNQPQHF. The CDR3 nucleotides are TGTGCCACCAACGGGCCTAATCAGCCCCAGCATTTT.

This clone was found many times. The gene calls are TRBV19 and TRBJ2-4, with unresolved D. Germline V gives CDR1 LNHDA, CDR2 SQIVND (reference sequence). Trimming removed 3 bases at V and 3 bases at J, with 12 bases between. The CDR3 is made up of 15 amino acids. CDR3 residues: CASSMGRIDKNIQYF. In DNA, the CDR3 is TGTGCCAGTAGTATGGGTAGGATTGACAAAAACATTCAGTACTTC.

This clone occurred a few times. V usage is TRBV6-1 and J usage is TRBJ1-2; tentatively, D is TRBD1 (5 bases). Germline CDR1 and CDR2: MNHNS and SASEGT. This CDR3 comprises 13 residues. The ends were cut back, 3 bases at V and 4 bases at J, with 9 bases in the middle. The CDR3 region has the DNA TGTGCCAGCAGTGATGACAGTCGCTATGGCTACACCTTC. Protein sequence: CASSDDSRYGYTF.

This chain connects TRBV7-6 to TRBJ1-1; D call uncertain. The ends were cut back, 2 bases at V and 3 bases at J, with 7 bases in the middle. The CDR3 has 13 amino acids. Germline loops: CDR1 SGHVS, CDR2 FNYEAQ. The CDR3 is CASSLSEHTEAFF. The CDR3 DNA reads as TGTGCCAGCAGCTTAAGCGAACACACTGAAGCTTTCTTT.

About this clone itself: This likely came from a read error, as a far larger clone is one base away. The chain combines TRBV13 with TRBJ2-7; possibly TRBD1 for D (5 bases). V dropped 5 bases and J dropped 2 bases, with 16 bases sitting between them. The CDR3 totals 15 residues. Germline V gene data show CDR1 as PRHDT and CDR2 as FYEKMQ (reference sequence). The CDR3 DNA sequence: TGTGCCAGCAGCCCCGGCATGGGGCAGGCCTACGAGCAGTACTTC. Protein sequence: CASSPGMGQAYEQYF.

The DNA for the CDR3 is TGCGCCAGCAGCCATGACGTTGGACGTTGGGGCACAGATACGCAGTATTTT. It encodes CASSHDVGRWGTDTQYF. V gene TRBV4-3 combines with J gene TRBJ2-3; D ambiguous. Germline assignment: CDR1 LGHNA and CDR2 YSLEER. The CDR3 runs 17 residues. V lost 3 bases and J 1 base, leaving 17 bases between the germline ends.

This clone was observed a few times. V is TRBV27 and J is TRBJ1-1; TRBD1 aligns across 9 bases. The germline CDR1 and CDR2 sequences are MNHEY and SMNVEV (reference sequence). The V segment lost 3 bases and the J segment 4 bases; nucleotides outside the gene matches: 6. This CDR3 is 15 amino acids long. In nucleotides, the CDR3 is TGTGCCAGCAGTTTTTCCCCGACAGGGGGCACTGAAGCTTTCTTT. It yields the protein CASSFSPTGGTEAFF.

This clone was counted at least ten times. The chain combines TRBV25-1 with TRBJ2-6; D is uncertain. The CDR3 length is 13 residues. V was trimmed by 8 bases and J by 0 bases, leaving 5 bases between them. The germline gives CDR1 MGHDK, CDR2 SYGVNS. The CDR3 protein is CASRNSGANVLTF. CDR3 nucleotides: TGTGCCAGCCGGAACTCTGGGGCCAACGTCCTGACTTTC.

The chain carries TRBV27 and TRBJ2-1, with 8 bases lining up with TRBD2. Losses at the gene ends were 3 bases for V and 5 bases for J; bases not matched to a gene: 6. The CDR3 covers 15 residues. Germline CDR1 reads MNHEY; CDR2 reads SMNVEV (reference sequence). The CDR3 sequence is CASSFRQAGDNEQFF. CDR3 nucleotide sequence: TGTGCCAGCAGTTTCAGGCAAGCGGGAGACAATGAGCAGTTCTTC.

A word on this clone: The sample carries other DNA sequences with the same CDR3. The chain has TRBV18 and TRBJ2-7; no clear D. V dropped 6 bases and J dropped 0 bases, with 6 bases sitting between them. The length of the CDR3 is 12 residues. Germline assignment: CDR1 KGHSH and CDR2 LQKENI. Written as DNA, the CDR3 is TGTGCCAGCTCGCCTAGCTCCTACGAGCAGTACTTC. Translating it yields CASSPSSYEQYF. The full variable domain, its missing parts supplied by reference TRBV18 and TRBJ2-7, is NAGVMQNPRHLVRRRGQEARLRCSPMKGHSHVYWYRQLPEEGLKFMVYLQKENIIDESGMPKERFSAEFPKEGPSILRIQQVVRGDSAAYFCASSPSSYEQYFGPGTRLTVT.

This clone was observed a few times. The CDR3 is CANRQGSRSTDTQYF. CDR3 sequence (DNA): TGTGCCAACCGACAGGGAAGTAGAAGCACAGATACGCAGTATTTT. The J gene is TRBJ2-3, the V gene TRBV6-5; 7 bases agree with TRBD1. V shed 10 bases and J 0 bases; nucleotides not matched to a gene: 10. The CDR3 has 15 amino acids. The germline V gene encodes CDR1 MNHEY and CDR2 SVGAGI.

As for this clone: The sample has other DNA sequences that encode this CDR3 too. The chain links TRBV29-1 to TRBJ2-5; perhaps TRBD1 as D (5 bases). The CDR3 spans 12 residues. V lost 4 bases, J lost 5 bases, and 11 bases lay in between. Germline V CDR1 and CDR2: SQVTM, ANQGSEA. As DNA, the CDR3 is TGCAGCGTTGGCAGGGAAGACGAGACCCAGTACTTC. Its protein is CSVGREDETQYF.

This clone turned up a few times. This chain uses TRBV6-4 with TRBJ2-1, with D perhaps TRBD1 (6 bases). The length of the CDR3 is 15 residues. The V end was cut by 3 bases, the J end by 3 bases, with 12 bases between. Germline V gene lookup returns CDR1 MRHNA and CDR2 SNTAGT. CDR3 in amino acids: CASSELGGVYNEQFF. CDR3 coding DNA: TGTGCCAGCAGTGAGTTAGGGGGTGTCTACAATGAGCAGTTCTTC.

In its sample, this clone was seen a few times. The chain couples TRBV9 to TRBJ2-7; the D gene is possibly TRBD1 (6 bases). Trimming cost V 0 bases and J 5 bases, with 15 bases left between them. The germline gives CDR1 SGDLS, CDR2 YYNGEE. This CDR3 contains 15 residues. The CDR3 loop reads CASSVEDGGGDEQYF. The CDR3 DNA is TGTGCCAGCAGCGTAGAAGATGGGGGCGGCGACGAGCAGTACTTC.

Only a few counts were recorded for this clone. This chain connects TRBV4-3 to TRBJ2-7, with D tentatively TRBD2 (6 bases). Germline CDR1 reads LGHNA; CDR2 reads YSLEER. Trimming took off 5 bases at V and 0 bases at J, with 23 bases between the two ends. This CDR3 contains 18 residues. The CDR3 coding sequence is TGCGCCAGCAGCTTAGCTTCCGCTCCAGGGACTGGCTCCTACGAGCAGTACTTC. Its translation: CASSLASAPGTGSYEQYF.

J is TRBJ1-3 and V is TRBV30; no reliable D call. The V and J ends lost 3 bases and 0 bases respectively, with 12 bases between them. CDR1 and CDR2 (germline): GTSNPN, SVGIG (reference sequence). This CDR3 is 15 amino acids long. The CDR3 reads CAWRPKSGSGNTIYF. CDR3 nucleotide sequence: TGTGCCTGGAGACCTAAATCGGGCTCTGGAAACACCATATATTTT.

This clone appeared a few times. The chain is built from TRBV6-1 and TRBJ2-7; D possibly corresponds to TRBD1 (6 bases). The germline V and J ends were trimmed by 5 bases and 4 bases, with 18 bases remaining between them. CDR1 MNHNS and CDR2 SASEGT come from the germline V gene. The length of the CDR3 is 15 residues. CDR3 DNA sequence: TGTGCCAGCAGTCCTAAGTCGAGGACAGTTTACGAGCAGTACTTC. This codes for CASSPKSRTVYEQYF.

This clone was recorded a few times. The chain recombines TRBV6-5 with TRBJ1-2, with D possibly being TRBD1 (5 bases). The CDR3 has 15 amino acids. V lost 4 bases, J lost 2 bases, and 14 bases lay in between. Germline assignment: CDR1 MNHEY and CDR2 SVGAGI. The CDR3 sequence is CASSSQGNGNYGYTF. DNA of the CDR3: TGTGCCAGCAGTTCCCAGGGTAACGGGAACTATGGCTACACCTTC.

This clone was counted at least ten times. The chain employs TRBV29-1 and TRBJ2-4; D possibly matches TRBD1 or TRBD2 (5 bases each). This CDR3 is 13 amino acids long. V dropped 7 bases and J dropped 5 bases, with 15 bases sitting between them. Germline CDR1 and CDR2: SQVTM and ANQGSEA. This CDR3 reads CSGQRGAQNIQYF. CDR3 coding DNA: TGCAGCGGGCAGCGAGGGGCACAAAACATTCAGTACTTC.